A single sample is the source of the 28 T cell receptor beta chains below, sequenced in a study of blood T cell repertoires in COVID-19. Produced via immunoSEQ multiplex PCR; TCRdb's table is partial and in-frame only. The sample yields approximately 200,000 clones, roughly 88% seen once. Sequenced: peripheral blood. The source of these receptors is a young man with active or convalescent COVID-19.

The chain recombines TRBV12-3 or TRBV12-4 with TRBJ1-4; D not certain. This CDR3 is 12 amino acids long. The V end was cut by 2 bases, the J end by 7 bases, with 5 bases between. CDR3 sequence (DNA): TGTGCCAGCAGTTTACGGGGTGAAAAACTGTTTTTT. Encoded protein: CASSLRGEKLFF.

The V call is TRBV7-3, the J call TRBJ2-3, with unresolved D. The germline V gene has CDR1 SGHTA and CDR2 FQGTGA. V lost 1 base, J lost 6 bases, and 11 bases lay in between. The CDR3 consists of 14 residues. The CDR3 nucleotides are TGTGCCAGCAGCTTAATGGTTTTCGGGGATACGCAGTATTTT. It is translated as CASSLMVFGDTQYF.

V is TRBV11-2 and J is TRBJ2-5, with D unclear. The germline V gene encodes CDR1 SGHAT and CDR2 FQNNGV. Trimming left V 4 bases short and J 1 base short, with 16 bases between. The CDR3 runs to 16 residues. Here the CDR3 reads CASSSWADTSQETQYF. In nucleotides, the CDR3 is TGTGCCAGCAGCTCCTGGGCCGACACCTCCCAAGAGACCCAGTACTTC.

In this sample, this clone turned up once. V is TRBV27 and J is TRBJ2-1, with 14 bases aligning to TRBD2. CDR1 is MNHEY and CDR2 is SMNVEV in the germline V gene (reference sequence). The CDR3 consists of 15 residues. The ends lost 5 bases at V and 10 bases at J; junction bases unmatched: 7. In DNA, the CDR3 is TGTGCCAGCAGTATCGGGACTAGCGGGAGAAGGGAGCAGTTCTTC. This encodes CASSIGTSGRREQFF.

The chain links TRBV11-2 to TRBJ2-7, with 8 positions matching TRBD1. The CDR3 has 14 amino acids. The germline CDR1 and CDR2 sequences are SGHAT and FQNNGV. V shed 6 bases, J shed 6 bases, and the junction held 10 bases outside the gene matches. CDR3 protein: CASRSTGGWGEQYF. CDR3 nucleotides: TGTGCCAGCAGGTCCACAGGGGGTTGGGGCGAGCAGTACTTC.

The chain joins TRBV7-8 to TRBJ2-1; 8 bases align to TRBD2. The V segment lost 5 bases and the J segment 3 bases; nucleotides outside the gene matches: 12. Germline V gene lookup returns CDR1 SGHVS and CDR2 FQNEAQ. This CDR3 contains 17 residues. As DNA, the CDR3 is TGTGCCAGCAGCGGTTCCGGGACTAGAGGCCTCTACAATGAGCAGTTCTTC. It codes for CASSGSGTRGLYNEQFF.

This chain uses TRBV5-6 with TRBJ1-1, with unresolved D. Looked up from germline, CDR1 is SGHDT and CDR2 is YYEEEE. The CDR3 length is 12 residues. V lost 7 bases and J lost 4, with 11 bases in between. The CDR3 DNA reads TGTGCCAGCTTCCGGGGTCGCACTGAAGCTTTCTTT. Translated, it gives CASFRGRTEAFF.

The CDR3 DNA reads TGTGCCAGCAGCTTGAGTTCCCTAGCGGGGGGGAACACCGGGGAGCTGTTTTTT. This codes for CASSLSSLAGGNTGELFF. The V call is TRBV5-4, the J call TRBJ2-2; the match to TRBD2 covers 11 bases. The ends lost 1 base at V and 1 base at J; junction bases unmatched: 6. CDR3 length: 18 amino acids. Germline V gene lookup returns CDR1 SGHNT and CDR2 YYREEE (reference sequence).

This chain links TRBV11-1 with TRBJ2-1; TRBD2 aligns across 10 bases. Germline assignment: CDR1 SGHAT and CDR2 FQDESV (reference sequence). CDR3 length: 15 amino acids. The junction had 5 bases not matched to a gene; V was cut back by 5 bases and J by 4 bases. The CDR3 here is CASSLRTSGYNEQFF. CDR3 sequence (DNA): TGTGCCAGCAGCCTAAGGACTAGCGGATACAATGAGCAGTTCTTC. Looking up the rest from reference TRBV11-1 and TRBJ2-1 gives the full variable domain: EAEVAQSPRYKITEKSQAVAFWCDPISGHATLYWYRQILGQGPELLVQFQDESVVDDSQLPKDRFSAERLKGVDSTLKIQPAELGDSAMYLCASSLRTSGYNEQFFGPGTRLTVL.

This clone has only one observation. The chain couples TRBV5-1 to TRBJ2-1; 7 positions agree with TRBD2. With 1 base clipped from V and 9 bases from J, the junction kept 7 bases outside the gene matches. CDR1 is SGHRS, CDR2 YFSETQ, per germline. This CDR3 comprises 14 residues. The CDR3 protein is CASSLWREQSEQFF. The DNA of the CDR3 is TGCGCCAGCAGCTTGTGGCGGGAGCAAAGTGAGCAGTTCTTC. Looking up the rest from reference TRBV5-1 and TRBJ2-1 gives the full variable domain: KAGVTQTPRYLIKTRGQQVTLSCSPISGHRSVSWYQQTPGQGLQFLFEYFSETQRNKGNFPGRFSGRQFSNSRSEMNVSTLELGDSALYLCASSLWREQSEQFFGPGTRLTVL.

The chain couples TRBV9 to TRBJ2-1; D perhaps matches TRBD2 (7 bases). Germline V lookup: CDR1 SGDLS, CDR2 YYNGEE. V lost 4 bases and J 5 bases, leaving 16 bases between the germline ends. The length of the CDR3 is 15 residues. The CDR3 sequence is CASSPGASGNNEQFF. DNA of the CDR3: TGTGCCAGCAGCCCAGGGGCTAGCGGAAACAATGAGCAGTTCTTC.

This clone was detected only once. The chain uses TRBV21-1 and TRBJ2-7; TRBD2 was called by the table and not checked on the DNA. TRBV21-1 is a documented pseudogene. The CDR3 extends over 15 amino acids. DNA for the CDR3: TGTGCCAGCAGCAAAGAATCTAGCGGGAGGTGCGACGAGTACTTC. It yields the protein CASSKESSGRCDEYF.

J is TRBJ2-3 and V is TRBV24-1; 13 bases are shared with TRBD2. CDR3 length: 17 amino acids. Germline V gene data show CDR1 as KGHDR and CDR2 as SFDVKD. Trimming cost V 5 bases and J 3 bases; bases outside gene matches: 7. The CDR3 reads CATSAPGTSGKTDTQYF. The CDR3 nucleotides are TGTGCCACCAGTGCCCCCGGGACTAGCGGGAAAACAGATACGCAGTATTTT.

This clone was detected once. The chain uses TRBV28 and TRBJ1-1; D is perhaps TRBD1 (6 bases). V was shortened by 6 bases and J by 0 bases, with 11 bases between the two germline ends. CDR3 size: 14 residues. Germline V gene lookup returns CDR1 MDHEN and CDR2 SYDVKM. CDR3 sequence reads: CASRLDSLNTEAFF. The CDR3 bases are TGTGCCAGCAGGCTGGACAGCTTGAACACTGAAGCTTTCTTT.

This clone was recorded only once. V gene TRBV30 combines with J gene TRBJ1-6, with D tentatively TRBD1 (6 bases). The length of the CDR3 is 15 residues. CDR1 is GTSNPN and CDR2 is SVGIG in the germline V gene (reference sequence). Trimming took off 3 bases at V and 8 bases at J, with 17 bases between the two ends. The CDR3 is CAWSAGGGSYSPLHF. The CDR3 coding sequence is TGTGCCTGGAGCGCTGGCGGGGGCAGTTATTCACCCCTCCACTTT.

The chain has TRBV9 and TRBJ2-3; 8 positions match TRBD2. Germline CDR1 is SGDLS and CDR2 is YYNGEE. The CDR3 totals 17 residues. The J segment lost 5 bases and the V segment lost 0 bases, leaving 11 bases of the junction unmatched. The CDR3 is CASSVDPGGMVEDTQYF. The CDR3 DNA follows: TGTGCCAGCAGCGTAGACCCGGGAGGGATGGTGGAAGATACGCAGTATTTT.

V usage is TRBV5-1 and J usage is TRBJ2-5; TRBD2 aligns across 11 bases. This CDR3 region has 16 residues. Germline assignment: CDR1 SGHRS and CDR2 YFSETQ. Trimming at V came to 4 bases and at J to 7 bases, leaving 12 bases not matched to a gene. The DNA of the CDR3 is TGCGCCAGCAGCCCGACTAGCGGGGCGGAGGGAGGGACCCAGTACTTC. It encodes CASSPTSGAEGGTQYF. Supplemented by reference TRBV5-1 and TRBJ2-5, the full variable domain reads KAGVTQTPRYLIKTRGQQVTLSCSPISGHRSVSWYQQTPGQGLQFLFEYFSETQRNKGNFPGRFSGRQFSNSRSEMNVSTLELGDSALYLCASSPTSGAEGGTQYFGPGTRLLVL.

The chain uses TRBV2 and TRBJ1-1, with D tentatively TRBD1 (6 bases). Germline V lookup: CDR1 SNHLY, CDR2 FYNNEI. The CDR3 is 14 residues long. Trimming took 7 bases from V and 3 from J, leaving 15 bases between them. CDR3 bases: TGTGCCAGCACTCCAGGAGGGGGGGACACTGAAGCTTTCTTT. Its translation: CASTPGGGDTEAFF.

CDR3 sequence: CASTPDRGYGYTF. The CDR3 region has the DNA TGTGCCAGCACCCCGGACAGGGGCTATGGCTACACCTTC. V is TRBV28 and J is TRBJ1-2, with 9 bases that match TRBD1. CDR1 is MDHEN and CDR2 is SYDVKM in the germline V gene. The CDR3 totals 13 residues. V was pared by 7 bases and J by 4 bases, with 4 bases of the junction left unmatched.

V usage is TRBV11-2 and J usage is TRBJ2-1; D unclear. V was pared by 1 base and J by 6 bases, with 7 bases between. There are 13 residues in the CDR3. The germline V gene encodes CDR1 SGHAT and CDR2 FQNNGV. The CDR3 loop is CASSLVVFNEQFF. CDR3 nucleotide sequence: TGTGCCAGCAGCTTAGTTGTATTCAATGAGCAGTTCTTC.

The V and J genes are TRBV14 and TRBJ2-6; D may be TRBD2 (5 bases). Germline values: CDR1 SGHDN, CDR2 FVKESK. Between the trimmed V and J ends, which lost 3 bases and 2 bases, there was a span of 23 bases. The CDR3 is 20 amino acids. The CDR3 here is CASSQGVEGSLFTGANVLTF. In nucleotides, the CDR3 is TGTGCCAGCAGCCAGGGCGTAGAGGGCTCTTTGTTCACTGGGGCCAACGTCCTGACTTTC. The whole variable domain, remainder taken from reference TRBV14 and TRBJ2-6, is EAGVTQFPSHSVIEKGQTVTLRCDPISGHDNLYWYRRVMGKEIKFLLHFVKESKQDESGMPNNRFLAERTGGTYSTLKVQPAELEDSGVYFCASSQGVEGSLFTGANVLTFGAGSRLTVL.

This clone showed up just once. The chain uses TRBV10-2 and TRBJ1-6, with D uncertain. Germline CDR1 is WSHSY and CDR2 is SAAADI. The CDR3 consists of 14 residues. The germline V and J ends were trimmed by 9 bases and 8 bases, with 17 bases remaining between them. The CDR3 DNA is TGCGCCAGTTCGACTACTCTATATGATTCACCCCTCCACTTT. Its protein is CASSTTLYDSPLHF.

The chain joins TRBV10-3 to TRBJ2-6; 10 positions match TRBD1. In germline, CDR1 is ENHRY, CDR2 SYGVKD. The J segment lost 2 bases and the V segment lost 6 bases, leaving 7 bases of the junction unmatched. The CDR3 consists of 17 residues. CDR3 in DNA: TGTGCCATCAGAACCCGGACAGGGGGTCCTGGGGCCAACGTCCTGACTTTC. Translating it yields CAIRTRTGGPGANVLTF.

This chain links TRBV28 with TRBJ1-6; TRBD1 matches 9 bases. CDR3 length: 15 residues. Germline V gene lookup returns CDR1 MDHEN and CDR2 SYDVKM. Trimming took 5 bases from V and 6 from J; bases not matched to a gene: 5. CDR3 sequence: CASSRRDRVNSPLHF. For the CDR3, the DNA is TGTGCCAGCAGTCGCCGGGACAGGGTTAATTCACCCCTCCACTTT.

The J gene is TRBJ1-4, the V gene TRBV28, with TRBD1 matching over 8 bases. The CDR3 has 16 amino acids. V was pared by 4 bases and J by 1 base, with 5 bases of the junction left unmatched. Germline CDR1 reads MDHEN; CDR2 reads SYDVKM. The DNA of the CDR3 is TGTGCCAGCAGTTCCATCGGGACAGGAACTAATGAAAAACTGTTTTTT. This encodes CASSSIGTGTNEKLFF. Variable domain in full (rest from reference TRBV28 and TRBJ1-4): DVKVTQSSRYLVKRTGEKVFLECVQDMDHENMFWYRQDPGLGLRLIYFSYDVKMKEKGDIPEGYSVSREKKERFSLILESASTNQTSMYLCASSSIGTGTNEKLFFGSGTQLSVL.

As to this clone: Other DNA sequences from this sample encode an identical CDR3 as well. The rearrangement links TRBV30 to TRBJ1-3; D remains ambiguous. Germline assignment: CDR1 GTSNPN and CDR2 SVGIG (reference sequence). The CDR3 contains 13 residues. V lost 2 bases and J lost 0, with 5 bases in between. The CDR3 DNA reads TGTGCCTGGAGTTCGGGCTCTGGAAACACCATATATTTT. Protein sequence: CAWSSGSGNTIYF.

The chain employs TRBV12-3 or TRBV12-4 and TRBJ1-1; D gene unclear. CDR3 size: 11 residues. Trimming removed 5 bases from V and 5 bases from J, with 6 bases in between. The CDR3 region is CASSGRTEAFF. The CDR3 nucleotides are TGTGCCAGCAGTGGCCGTACTGAAGCTTTCTTT.

DNA for the CDR3: TGTGCCAGCAGCCCTACGCAGACCCAGTACTTC. This gives the protein CASSPTQTQYF. The rearrangement links TRBV7-9 to TRBJ2-5, with D uncertain. The CDR3 totals 11 residues. CDR1 is SEHNR, CDR2 FQNEAQ, per germline (reference sequence). V was pared by 5 bases and J by 6 bases, with 7 bases between. Full variable domain (remainder filled in from reference TRBV7-9 and TRBJ2-5): DTGVSQNPRHKITKRGQNVTFRCDPISEHNRLYWYRQTLGQGPEFLTYFQNEAQLEKSRLLSDRFSAERPKGSFSTLEIQRTEQGDSAMYLCASSPTQTQYFGPGTRLLVL.